The TCR beta chain under discussion was sequenced for a study of blood T cell repertoires in COVID-19. Only in-frame clones appear in the TCRdb table, and some are missing; sequencing was by immunoSEQ multiplex PCR. The sample holds some 390,000 clones, 85% to 90% seen once. V was pared by 3 bases and J by 1 base, with 7 bases between. The V gene's germline CDR1 is SGHRS and CDR2 YFSETQ. The CDR3 sequence is 13 residues long. This TCR derives from a human donor in a cohort sampled during active COVID-19. The rearrangement joins TRBV5-1 to TRBJ1-1; D is unclear. The source material was peripheral blood. In DNA form, the CDR3 reads TGCGCCAGCAGCTATACGGGGAACACTGAAGCTTTCTTT. As protein: CASSYTGNTEAFF.